Below are 16 T cell receptor beta chains sequenced from a single sample in a study of cytotoxic CD8 clonotypes in ibrutinib-treated CLL. Clones were read by immunoSEQ multiplex PCR, and TCRdb kept only the in-frame ones, dropping some. Altogether about 200,000 clones are present, roughly 72% being singletons, with the ten largest covering about an eighth. This specimen was PBMCs, taken after 24 months of ibrutinib treatment. The source is a human donor with chronic lymphocytic leukemia.

J is TRBJ2-7 and V is TRBV5-1, with D uncertain. CDR1 is SGHRS and CDR2 is YFSETQ in the germline V gene. V gave up 4 bases and J gave up 4 bases, with 12 bases separating them. This CDR3 comprises 13 residues. The CDR3, as DNA: TGCGCCAGCAGCCCCCGGGTGGGGTACGAGCAGTACTTC. Protein: CASSPRVGYEQYF.

The chain has TRBV27 and TRBJ2-1, with 10 bases identical to TRBD2. The J segment lost 4 bases and the V segment lost 6 bases, leaving 12 bases of the junction unmatched. The germline V gene encodes CDR1 MNHEY and CDR2 SMNVEV (reference sequence). The CDR3 has 17 amino acids. CDR3 sequence: CASSLILLAGEYNEQFF. Here the CDR3 DNA reads TGTGCCAGCAGCCTTATCCTTCTAGCGGGGGAATACAATGAGCAGTTCTTC.

This chain links TRBV15 with TRBJ2-7; D is perhaps TRBD1 (6 bases). V lost 0 bases and J lost 3, with 12 bases in between. Germline CDR1 and CDR2: LNHNV and YYDKDF (reference sequence). The length of the CDR3 is 15 residues. CDR3 in amino acids: CATSRDRTDLYEQYF. The DNA of the CDR3 is TGTGCCACCAGCAGAGACCGGACAGACCTCTACGAGCAGTACTTC. The full variable domain, in which reference TRBV15 and TRBJ2-7 provide the parts outside the CDR3, is DAMVIQNPRYQVTQFGKPVTLSCSQTLNHNVMYWYQQKSSQAPKLLFHYYDKDFNNEADTPDNFQSRRPNTSFCFLDIRSPGLGDTAMYLCATSRDRTDLYEQYFGPGTRLTVT.

The rearrangement joins TRBV6-1 to TRBJ2-7; tentatively, D is TRBD1 (5 bases). Trimming took 6 bases from V and 1 from J, leaving 10 bases between them. From germline, CDR1 is MNHNS and CDR2 SASEGT. The CDR3 is made up of 13 amino acids. The CDR3 DNA is TGTGCCAGCAGAGGGGCGCTGTCCTACGAGCAGTACTTC. Amino acids: CASRGALSYEQYF.

In its sample, this clone was seen once. The chain joins TRBV4-3 to TRBJ2-5, with 8 bases that match TRBD1. Germline assignment: CDR1 LGHNA and CDR2 YSLEER. The CDR3 consists of 15 residues. Trimming at V came to 1 base and at J to 5 bases, leaving 6 bases not matched to a gene. DNA for the CDR3: TGCGCCAGCAGCCAAGCCGGGACAGGTCGGGAGACCCAGTACTTC. Residues: CASSQAGTGRETQYF.

The V gene is TRBV27, the J gene TRBJ1-1, with no clear D. Trimming left V 3 bases short and J 4 bases short, with 12 bases between. CDR1 and CDR2 from the germline V gene are MNHEY and SMNVEV (reference sequence). This CDR3 is 14 amino acids long. The CDR3 coding sequence is TGTGCCAGCAGTTTGGGAAGATTAGGCACTGAAGCTTTCTTT. This translates into CASSLGRLGTEAFF.

The chain carries TRBV11-3 and TRBJ2-2; no firm D call. Germline CDR1 and CDR2: SGHNT and YENEEA. V gave up 4 bases and J gave up 6 bases, with 12 bases separating them. The CDR3 totals 14 residues. CDR3 region: CASSSGRNAGELFF. CDR3 coding DNA: TGTGCCAGCAGCTCCGGGCGTAACGCCGGGGAGCTGTTTTTT.

To note about this clone: At one end, the junction sequence differs from germline, possibly due to a read error. The chain recombines TRBV4-2 with TRBJ1-4, with a tentative D call TRBD1 (6 bases). This CDR3 spans 14 amino acids. In germline, CDR1 is LGHNA, CDR2 YNFKEQ. CDR3 amino acids: CASSPGTTNEKLFF. The DNA of the CDR3 is TGTGCCAGCAGCCCCGGGACAACGAATGAAAAACTGTTTTTT.

This chain's CDR3 is CASSAIEGSNQPQHF. The CDR3 nucleotides read TGTGCCAGCAGTGCGATCGAGGGGAGCAATCAGCCCCAGCATTTT. This chain links TRBV28 with TRBJ1-5; maybe TRBD1 (5 bases). This CDR3 spans 15 amino acids. Trimming left V 5 bases short and J 1 base short, with 12 bases between. From germline, CDR1 is MDHEN and CDR2 SYDVKM.

This rearrangement joins TRBV7-9 to TRBJ2-7; 7 nucleotides line up with TRBD1. There are 17 residues in the CDR3. CDR1 and CDR2 (germline): SEHNR, FQNEAQ (reference sequence). V shed 5 bases, J shed 2 bases, and the junction held 15 bases outside the gene matches. The CDR3 reads CASSTNSETGSAYEQYF. The CDR3, as DNA: TGTGCCAGCAGCACCAACTCCGAGACAGGGTCGGCCTACGAGCAGTACTTC.

The rearrangement links TRBV19 to TRBJ2-3; D might be TRBD1 or TRBD2, each matching 5 bases. Germline V gene data show CDR1 as LNHDA and CDR2 as SQIVND (reference sequence). The length of the CDR3 is 16 residues. The germline V and J ends were trimmed by 5 bases and 0 bases, with 15 bases remaining between them. The CDR3 loop is CASSFGPGPSTDTQYF. The CDR3 DNA reads as TGTGCCAGTAGTTTTGGACCGGGACCCAGCACAGATACGCAGTATTTT.

The sample holds a few counts of this clone. The chain joins TRBV27 to TRBJ2-2; D uncertain. Germline values: CDR1 MNHEY, CDR2 SMNVEV (reference sequence). The CDR3 is 13 residues long. The V gene lost 5 bases and the J gene lost 3 bases, with 7 bases spanning the gap. The DNA of the CDR3 is TGTGCCAGCAGTCCCCATTACACCGGGGAGCTGTTTTTT. Its translation is CASSPHYTGELFF.

CDR3 loop: CASTSGRSSNEQFF. For the CDR3, the DNA is TGTGCCAGCACCAGCGGGAGATCAAGCAATGAGCAGTTCTTC. The chain uses TRBV6-5 and TRBJ2-1; TRBD2 aligns across 8 bases. The germline gives CDR1 MNHEY, CDR2 SVGAGI. CDR3 size: 14 residues. V dropped 7 bases and J dropped 6; count of bases not matched to a gene: 8.

The chain is built from TRBV6-1 and TRBJ2-2; D not resolved. The CDR3 is 11 residues long. Trimming took off 5 bases at V and 7 bases at J, with 5 bases between the two ends. Germline CDR1 is MNHNS and CDR2 is SASEGT. The CDR3 nucleotides are TGTGCCAGCAGTTACGGCGGGGAGCTGTTTTTT. Its protein is CASSYGGELFF.

The gene calls are TRBV19 and TRBJ2-1; TRBD1 is a possible D gene (6 bases). The CDR3 sequence is 17 residues long. The V end lost 6 bases, the J end lost 0 bases, and 18 bases lay between the germline ends. CDR1 is LNHDA and CDR2 is SQIVND in the germline V gene (reference sequence). CDR3 residues: CASRNPGDTISYNEQFF. The CDR3 DNA is TGTGCCAGTAGGAACCCCGGGGACACAATCTCCTACAATGAGCAGTTCTTC.

There are a few counts of this clone. The rearrangement links TRBV7-9 to TRBJ2-1, with 9 bases that match TRBD2. The CDR3 runs to 17 residues. With 6 bases clipped from V and 0 bases from J, the junction kept 9 bases outside the gene matches. Germline CDR1 is SEHNR and CDR2 is FQNEAQ (reference sequence). DNA for the CDR3: TGTGCCAGCAGGCATCGCGGGAGGGGTCCCTCCTACAATGAGCAGTTCTTC. As protein: CASRHRGRGPSYNEQFF.